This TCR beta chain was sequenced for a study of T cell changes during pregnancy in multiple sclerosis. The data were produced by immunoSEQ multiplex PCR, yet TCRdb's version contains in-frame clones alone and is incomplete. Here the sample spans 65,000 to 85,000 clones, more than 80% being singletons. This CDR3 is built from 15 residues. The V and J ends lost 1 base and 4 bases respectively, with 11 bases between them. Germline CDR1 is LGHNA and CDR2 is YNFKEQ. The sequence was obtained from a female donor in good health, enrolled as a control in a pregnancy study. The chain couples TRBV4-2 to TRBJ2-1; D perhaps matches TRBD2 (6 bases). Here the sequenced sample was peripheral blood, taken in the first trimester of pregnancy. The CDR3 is CASSQAGSRYNEQFF. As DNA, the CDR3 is TGTGCCAGCAGCCAAGCCGGGAGCAGGTACAATGAGCAGTTCTTC.